Following are 29 T cell receptor beta chains from one sample sequenced in a study of brain metastases from non-small cell lung cancer. Method: immunoSEQ multiplex PCR; TCRdb's copy keeps in-frame clones and lacks some. This sample yields some 6,000 clones, of which roughly four fifths are seen a single time; more than 6.5% belongs to the top ten. Sequenced material: primary lung tumor tissue. These receptors were obtained from a donor aged 40 or over with non-small cell lung cancer.

The chain recombines TRBV3-1 (or the pseudogene TRBV3-2) with TRBJ2-2, with a weak D call TRBD1 (6 bases). The germline V gene encodes CDR1 LGHDT and CDR2 YNNKEL (reference sequence). The CDR3 extends over 15 amino acids. Trimming removed 4 bases from V and 5 bases from J, with 14 bases in between. DNA of the CDR3: TGTGCCAGCAGCCCGAGGGGGAGCCAGACCGGGGAGCTGTTTTTT. It encodes CASSPRGSQTGELFF.

The chain has TRBV19 and TRBJ1-2; maybe TRBD1 (5 bases). The V end lost 5 bases, the J end lost 0 bases, and 7 bases lay between the germline ends. Looked up from germline, CDR1 is LNHDA and CDR2 is SQIVND (reference sequence). The CDR3 covers 13 residues. The CDR3 DNA sequence: TGTGCCAGTAGTCCGACAGCTAACTATGGCTACACCTTC. Amino acids: CASSPTANYGYTF.

V and J are TRBV2 and TRBJ1-4; possible D gene TRBD1, 5 bases. The CDR3 runs to 16 residues. Germline V gene sequence: CDR1 SNHLY, CDR2 FYNNEI. V lost 6 bases and J 0 bases, leaving 14 bases between the germline ends. The CDR3 spells CASRGGHSATNEKLFF. CDR3 DNA: TGTGCCAGCAGGGGAGGACACAGTGCAACTAATGAAAAACTGTTTTTT.

The V call is TRBV4-1, the J call TRBJ2-1; 15 bases map to TRBD2. Germline V CDR1 and CDR2: MGHRA, YSYEKL. This CDR3 contains 16 residues. V lost 3 bases to trimming and J lost 10 bases; unmatched junction nucleotides: 7. The CDR3: CASSQTGTSGGYEQFF. In DNA, the CDR3 is TGCGCCAGCAGCCAGACCGGGACTAGCGGGGGGTACGAGCAGTTCTTC.

The rearrangement links TRBV10-3 to TRBJ2-1; D unresolved. Germline V lookup: CDR1 ENHRY, CDR2 SYGVKD. The CDR3 runs 13 residues. V lost 3 bases to trimming and J lost 7 bases, with 10 bases between them. The CDR3 reads CAISELRVNEQFF. The CDR3 nucleotides read TGTGCCATCAGTGAATTAAGGGTTAATGAGCAGTTCTTC.

V is TRBV19 and J is TRBJ1-6, with no clear D. The CDR3 runs to 16 residues. CDR1 and CDR2 (germline): LNHDA, SQIVND (reference sequence). The ends were cut back, 3 bases at V and 0 bases at J, with 9 bases in the middle. CDR3 region: CASSIGGGSYNSPLHF. In DNA form, the CDR3 reads TGTGCCAGTAGTATCGGTGGAGGCTCCTATAATTCACCCCTCCACTTT.

The chain couples TRBV6-1 to TRBJ1-6; no clear D. The CDR3 length is 14 residues. V was pared by 1 base and J by 7 bases, with 8 bases between. From germline, CDR1 is MNHNS and CDR2 SASEGT. CDR3 region: CASSEVAVNSPLHF. The CDR3 coding sequence is TGTGCCAGCAGTGAAGTGGCAGTCAATTCACCCCTCCACTTT.

This sequence joins TRBV20-1 and TRBJ2-1; no clear D gene. Per the germline V gene, CDR1 is DFQATT and CDR2 is SNEGSKA (reference sequence). Trimming removed 1 base at V and 8 bases at J, with 6 bases between. The CDR3 covers 11 residues. The CDR3 protein is CSARADDEQFF. In DNA form, the CDR3 reads TGCAGTGCTAGAGCCGATGATGAGCAGTTCTTC.

The V and J genes are TRBV10-1 and TRBJ2-1, with 9 positions matching TRBD2. CDR1 and CDR2 from the germline V gene are WNHNN and SYGVQD (reference sequence). This CDR3 contains 15 residues. The J segment lost 8 bases and the V segment lost 3 bases, leaving 8 bases of the junction unmatched. The CDR3 loop reads CASSDWRGGFHEQFF. Written as DNA, the CDR3 is TGCGCCAGCAGTGACTGGCGGGGGGGCTTCCATGAGCAGTTCTTC.

The gene calls are TRBV7-2 and TRBJ1-3, with D uncertain. The CDR3 length is 15 residues. From germline, CDR1 is SGHTA and CDR2 FQGNSA. The V end lost 1 base, the J end lost 2 bases, and 9 bases lay between the germline ends. The CDR3 sequence is CASSLVGVPGNTIYF. DNA of the CDR3: TGTGCCAGCAGCTTAGTTGGGGTCCCTGGAAACACCATATATTTT. Using reference TRBV7-2 and TRBJ1-3 for the parts outside the CDR3, the full variable domain is GAGVSQSPSNKVTEKGKDVELRCDPISGHTALYWYRQSLGQGLEFLIYFQGNSAPDKSGLPSDRFSAERTGGSVSTLTIQRTQQEDSAVYLCASSLVGVPGNTIYFGEGSWLTVV.

CDR3: CASSEGQGAGYEQYF. The CDR3 region has the DNA TGTGCCAGCAGTGAAGGACAGGGGGCCGGCTACGAGCAGTACTTC. The chain is built from TRBV6-1 and TRBJ2-7, with 10 bases aligning to TRBD1. Trimming removed 1 base from V and 3 bases from J; junction bases left unmatched: 3. The germline V gene has CDR1 MNHNS and CDR2 SASEGT. The CDR3 extends over 15 amino acids.

The rearrangement links TRBV25-1 to TRBJ1-2; no clear D. Germline V gene data show CDR1 as MGHDK and CDR2 as SYGVNS. The CDR3 covers 11 residues. Trimming cost V 3 bases and J 5 bases, with 4 bases left between them. The CDR3 bases are TGTGCCAGCAGTGATCAGTATGGCTACACCTTC. Translated, it gives CASSDQYGYTF.

The V call is TRBV2, the J call TRBJ1-3; no reliable D call. Germline V gene lookup returns CDR1 SNHLY and CDR2 FYNNEI. V lost 4 bases to trimming and J lost 3 bases, with 4 bases between them. The CDR3 covers 12 residues. DNA of the CDR3: TGTGCCAGCAGTGGGGATGGAAACACCATATATTTT. Translating it yields CASSGDGNTIYF.

The chain links TRBV3-1 (or the pseudogene TRBV3-2) to TRBJ2-1, with no clear D. From germline, CDR1 is LGHDT and CDR2 YNNKEL (reference sequence). CDR3 length equals 15 residues. The V end was cut by 3 bases, the J end by 4 bases, with 13 bases between. The CDR3 bases are TGTGCCAGCAGCCAGATGGGAAGGGTGTACAATGAGCAGTTCTTC. Its protein product is CASSQMGRVYNEQFF.

The CDR3 sequence is CASSYLSWEQFF. The CDR3 nucleotides read TGTGCCAGCAGTTACCTCTCATGGGAGCAGTTCTTC. The chain carries TRBV6-6 and TRBJ2-1; D remains ambiguous. The V end was cut by 2 bases, the J end by 10 bases, with 9 bases between. CDR3 length equals 12 residues. Germline V gene data show CDR1 as MNHNY and CDR2 as SVGAGI (reference sequence).

This chain joins TRBV7-6 and TRBJ2-3; 11 bases agree with TRBD2. J lost 4 bases, V lost 5 bases, and 14 bases had no gene match. CDR3 length: 18 residues. CDR1 and CDR2 (germline): SGHVS, FNYEAQ. CDR3 loop: CASSLRLAGPRSADTQYF. The CDR3 nucleotides are TGTGCCAGCAGCCTACGACTAGCGGGGCCGAGGAGCGCAGATACGCAGTATTTT.

V gene TRBV19 combines with J gene TRBJ2-4; TRBD2 matches at 8 bases. This CDR3 comprises 19 residues. V shed 5 bases and J 1 base; nucleotides not matched to a gene: 16. In germline, CDR1 is LNHDA, CDR2 SQIVND (reference sequence). CDR3 in amino acids: CASSPLRTSLTSAKNIQYF. The CDR3 bases are TGTGCCAGTAGTCCCCTTCGGACTAGCCTGACGTCGGCCAAAAACATTCAGTACTTC.

The CDR3: CAWSEGGSEAFF. CDR3 DNA: TGTGCCTGGAGTGAGGGGGGGTCTGAAGCTTTCTTT. The chain combines TRBV30 with TRBJ1-1; a weak D match, TRBD1 (6 bases). Germline-derived CDR1 and CDR2 are GTSNPN and SVGIG (reference sequence). Trimming shortened V by 1 base and J by 6 bases, and 9 bases separated the two germline ends. The CDR3 consists of 12 residues.

This rearrangement joins TRBV4-3 to TRBJ2-1, with D uncertain. CDR1 is LGHNA, CDR2 YSLEER, per germline. The CDR3 totals 13 residues. Trimming took 0 bases from V and 3 from J, leaving 3 bases between them. This CDR3 reads CASSQDFYNEQFF. CDR3 DNA: TGCGCCAGCAGCCAAGATTTCTACAATGAGCAGTTCTTC.

The chain employs TRBV5-5 and TRBJ1-2; weak D call: TRBD1 (6 bases). The V gene's germline CDR1 is SGHKS and CDR2 YYEKEE (reference sequence). There are 13 residues in the CDR3. Between the trimmed V and J ends, which lost 0 bases and 4 bases, there was a span of 7 bases. The CDR3 region is CASSLGGGYGYTF. The CDR3 bases are TGTGCCAGCAGCTTGGGAGGGGGCTATGGCTACACCTTC. Together with reference TRBV5-5 and TRBJ1-2, the CDR3 gives the full variable domain: DAGVTQSPTHLIKTRGQQVTLRCSPISGHKSVSWYQQVLGQGPQFIFQYYEKEERGRGNFPDRFSARQFPNYSSELNVNALLLGDSALYLCASSLGGGYGYTFGSGTRLTVV.

This clone showed up just once. The chain uses TRBV7-9 and TRBJ2-1; the match to TRBD2 covers 8 bases. V dropped 2 bases and J dropped 8; count of bases not matched to a gene: 2. This CDR3 spans 13 amino acids. Germline CDR1 SEHNR, CDR2 FQNEAQ (reference sequence). Written as DNA, the CDR3 is TGTGCCAGCAGCTTACTAGCGGGCGATGAGCAGTTCTTC. Translating it yields CASSLLAGDEQFF.

This clone has a single count. The V and J genes are TRBV29-1 and TRBJ2-4; D is perhaps TRBD1 or TRBD2 (6 bases each). The germline gives CDR1 SQVTM, CDR2 ANQGSEA. Trimming pared 7 bases from V and 5 bases from J, leaving 12 bases between. The CDR3 runs to 12 residues. CDR3 DNA: TGCAGCGCTGAGGGGGGCCAAAACATTCAGTACTTC. It codes for CSAEGGQNIQYF.

This chain uses TRBV28 with TRBJ2-6, with a possible D match to TRBD1 (6 bases). V was trimmed by 5 bases and J by 2 bases, leaving 22 bases between them. CDR3 length equals 19 residues. Germline V gene data show CDR1 as MDHEN and CDR2 as SYDVKM. The CDR3 here is CASSPRIGQFNTGANVLTF. CDR3 coding DNA: TGTGCCAGCAGTCCCCGAATTGGACAGTTCAATACTGGGGCCAACGTCCTGACTTTC.

This rearrangement joins TRBV23-1 to TRBJ2-2; 10 bases line up with TRBD1. TRBV23-1 is placed among ORFs of uncertain function. CDR3 length: 17 amino acids. V lost 0 bases and J lost 5; bases outside the gene matches: 6. The CDR3 bases are TGCGCCAGCAGTCAATCCCGGGACAGGGGTGGAACCGGGGAGCTGTTTTTT. This codes for CASSQSRDRGGTGELFF.

The rearrangement joins TRBV28 to TRBJ1-5, with TRBD1 as a possible D gene (5 bases). Per the germline V gene, CDR1 is MDHEN and CDR2 is SYDVKM. V was shortened by 3 bases and J by 3 bases, with 9 bases between the two germline ends. This CDR3 is built from 14 residues. As DNA, the CDR3 is TGTGCCAGCAGTTTGTGGGGCCCCAATCAGCCCCAGCATTTT. Translating gives CASSLWGPNQPQHF.

This chain uses TRBV6-2 or TRBV6-3 with TRBJ2-7, with 10 nucleotides matching TRBD1. CDR1 is MNHEY, CDR2 SVGEGT, per germline. The CDR3 loop spans 15 amino acids. With 6 bases clipped from V and 4 bases from J, the junction kept 9 bases outside the gene matches. The chain's CDR3 is CASSLRGQGKYEQYF. The CDR3 DNA reads TGTGCCAGCAGCCTAAGGGGACAGGGGAAATACGAGCAGTACTTC.

The V gene is TRBV7-8, the J gene TRBJ2-1; possible D gene TRBD2, 5 bases. Germline CDR1 SGHVS, CDR2 FQNEAQ. The CDR3 spans 17 residues. V was pared by 5 bases and J by 1 base, with 18 bases between. The CDR3 region is CASSPTGRTGSYNEQFF. The DNA of the CDR3 is TGTGCCAGCAGCCCGACCGGCAGGACTGGGTCCTACAATGAGCAGTTCTTC.

The CDR3 DNA reads TGTGCCAGCAGCTTAGGGGGGGTAAACACAGATACGCAGTATTTT. Translated, it gives CASSLGGVNTDTQYF. The chain uses TRBV7-9 and TRBJ2-3; a possible D gene is TRBD2 (6 bases). Trimming removed 1 base at V and 2 bases at J, with 10 bases between. Per germline, CDR1 SEHNR and CDR2 FQNEAQ (reference sequence). This CDR3 has 15 amino acids.

The chain couples TRBV6-6 to TRBJ2-2; D may be TRBD1 (5 bases). Trimming took off 1 base at V and 7 bases at J, with 10 bases between the two ends. The CDR3 is 14 amino acids. Germline-derived CDR1 and CDR2 are MNHNY and SVGAGI (reference sequence). CDR3 region: CASSYLGLGGELFF. CDR3 sequence (DNA): TGTGCCAGCAGTTACTTGGGGCTGGGCGGGGAGCTGTTTTTT.